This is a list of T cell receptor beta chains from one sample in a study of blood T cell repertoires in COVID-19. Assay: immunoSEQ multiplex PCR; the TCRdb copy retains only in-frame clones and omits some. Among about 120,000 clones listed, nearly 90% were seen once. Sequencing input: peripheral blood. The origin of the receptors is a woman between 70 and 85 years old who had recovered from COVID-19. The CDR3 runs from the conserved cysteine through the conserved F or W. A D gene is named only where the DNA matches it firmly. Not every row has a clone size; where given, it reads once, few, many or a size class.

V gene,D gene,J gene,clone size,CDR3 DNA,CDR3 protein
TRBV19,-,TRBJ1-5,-,TGTGCCAGTAGTATGACAGTTGAGGGCAATCAGCCCCAGCATTTT,CASSMTVEGNQPQHF
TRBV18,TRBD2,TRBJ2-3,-,TGTGCCAGCTCACCCTCTAGCGGGGGGGCCGAAGATACGCAGTATTTT,CASSPSSGGAEDTQYF
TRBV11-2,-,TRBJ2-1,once,TGTGCCAGCAGCTCCCAGGGATGGGGTGAGCAGTTCTTC,CASSSQGWGEQFF
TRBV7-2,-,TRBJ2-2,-,TGTGCCAGCAGCTTAAGAGGGATCGGCGTCACCGGGGAGCTGTTTTTT,CASSLRGIGVTGELFF
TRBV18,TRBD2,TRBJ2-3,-,TGTGCCAGCTCACCACCGGGACTAGCGGGGGCGATCACAGATACGCAGTATTTT,CASSPPGLAGAITDTQYF
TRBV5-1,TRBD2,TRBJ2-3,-,TGCGCCAGCAGCTTGAACCGGGACTACCTATTAAGCGATACGCAGTATTTT,CASSLNRDYLLSDTQYF
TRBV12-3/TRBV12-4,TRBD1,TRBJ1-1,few,TGTGCCAGCAGTGACAGGGTTGAAGCTTTCTTT,CASSDRVEAFF
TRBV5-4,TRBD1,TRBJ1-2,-,TGTGCCAGCAGTCAACGGACAGGGAATAGCGATGGCTACACCTTC,CASSQRTGNSDGYTF
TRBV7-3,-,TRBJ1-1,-,TGTGCCAGCAGCTTAATGCCCGTAAGGCGGCCAAACACTGAAGCTTTCTTT,CASSLMPVRRPNTEAFF
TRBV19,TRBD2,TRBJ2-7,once,TGTGCCAGTAGTATTACGTCTAGCGGTTTCTACGAGCAGTACTTC,CASSITSSGFYEQYF
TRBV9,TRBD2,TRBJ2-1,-,TGTGCCAGCAGCGTAGGTCTAGCGGGGCAGAATGAGCAGTTCTTC,CASSVGLAGQNEQFF
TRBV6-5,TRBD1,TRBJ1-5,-,TGTGCCAGCAGACATGGACAGGTGGAGTATCAGCCCCAGCATTTT,CASRHGQVEYQPQHF
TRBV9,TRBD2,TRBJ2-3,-,TGTGCCAGCAGCGCCGGAACCACTAGCGGGAGTTCCACAGATACGCAGTATTTT,CASSAGTTSGSSTDTQYF
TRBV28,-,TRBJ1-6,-,TGTGCCAGCAGTTTAGACAGTCCCTATAATTCACCCCTCCACTTT,CASSLDSPYNSPLHF
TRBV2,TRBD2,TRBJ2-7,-,TGTGCCAGCAAATTCGGCGAAGAGAACGGGAGGGCCGACGAGCAGTACTTC,CASKFGEENGRADEQYF
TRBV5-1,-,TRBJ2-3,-,TGCGCCAGCAGCCTTCCTCGGGGAGGTAGCACAGATACGCAGTATTTT,CASSLPRGGSTDTQYF
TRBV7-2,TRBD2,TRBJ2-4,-,TGTGCCAGCAGTCGTTCACTAGCGGGGGGAGAGGAGAGGTACTTC,CASSRSLAGGEERYF
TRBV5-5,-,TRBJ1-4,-,TGTGCCAGCAGCCTATGGGGGGAGGAAGAAAAACTGTTTTTT,CASSLWGEEEKLFF
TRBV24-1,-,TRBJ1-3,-,TGTGCCACCAGTAAGACAGGTGCAAACACCATATATTTT,CATSKTGANTIYF
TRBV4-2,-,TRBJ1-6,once,TGTGCCAGCAGCTTCCGCCCGCAGGGGATGGAAAATTCACCCCTCCACTTT,CASSFRPQGMENSPLHF
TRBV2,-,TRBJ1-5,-,TGTGCCAGCAGCGACCTCGGGGGACCCCAGCATTTT,CASSDLGGPQHF
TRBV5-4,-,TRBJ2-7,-,TGTGCCAGCAGCTCATCCCCCTACGAGCAGTACTTC,CASSSSPYEQYF
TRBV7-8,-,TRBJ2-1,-,TGTGCCAGCAGCTCACAAGGGGACAATGAGCAGTTCTTC,CASSSQGDNEQFF
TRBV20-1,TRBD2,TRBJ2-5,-,TGCAGTGCTAGTGGGACTAGCCACTTAGAGACCCAGTACTTC,CSASGTSHLETQYF
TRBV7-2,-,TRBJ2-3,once,TGTGCCAGCAGCCCCTGGGGGGACCTTAGCACAGATACGCAGTATTTT,CASSPWGDLSTDTQYF
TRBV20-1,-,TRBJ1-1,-,TGCAGTGCAACTCAGGGCAGAGAAGCTTTCTTT,CSATQGREAFF
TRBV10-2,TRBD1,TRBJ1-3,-,TGCGCCAGCAGTGGGACAGGCTCTGGAAACACCATATATTTT,CASSGTGSGNTIYF
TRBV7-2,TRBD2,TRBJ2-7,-,TGTGCCAGCAGCCTAAGACTAGCGGGGGACTACGAGCAGTACTTC,CASSLRLAGDYEQYF
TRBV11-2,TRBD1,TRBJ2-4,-,TGTGCCAGCAGCTCGATCGCCCAGGGGGCACACATTCAGTACTTC,CASSSIAQGAHIQYF
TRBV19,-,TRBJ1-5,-,TGTGCCAGTAGTATAGAAGGCATTGGACTTAGCAATCAGCCCCAGCATTTT,CASSIEGIGLSNQPQHF
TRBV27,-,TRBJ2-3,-,TGTGCCAGCAGTCCGCGGGGCCCCGGCACAGATACGCAGTATTTT,CASSPRGPGTDTQYF
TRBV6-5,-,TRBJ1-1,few,TGTGCCAGCAGCCTTCTTGGAGGGAACACTGAAGCTTTCTTT,CASSLLGGNTEAFF
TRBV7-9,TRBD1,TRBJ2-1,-,TGTGCCAGCAGTCATCGGGACAGGGTCAATGAGCAGTTCTTC,CASSHRDRVNEQFF
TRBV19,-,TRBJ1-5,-,TGTGCCAGTACCCCGGCAGGGTATCAGCCCCAGCATTTT,CASTPAGYQPQHF
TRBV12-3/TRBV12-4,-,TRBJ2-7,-,TGTGCCAGCAGTTTAGGTCCTACCTACGAGCAGTACTTC,CASSLGPTYEQYF
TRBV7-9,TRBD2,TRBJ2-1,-,TGTGCCAGCAGCTTACCTAGCGGCGGGAAGGGGTCCTACAATGAGCAGTTCTTC,CASSLPSGGKGSYNEQFF
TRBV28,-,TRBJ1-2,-,TGTGCCAGCGGTTGGAGGGTCCCCTACACCTTC,CASGWRVPYTF
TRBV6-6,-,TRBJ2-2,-,TGTGCCAGCAGCCCTTCTGCCGGGGAGCTGTTTTTT,CASSPSAGELFF
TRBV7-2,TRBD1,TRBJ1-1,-,TGTGCCAGCAGCTTCCGGACAGGGGTGAACACTGAAGCTTTCTTT,CASSFRTGVNTEAFF
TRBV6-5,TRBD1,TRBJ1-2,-,TGTGCCGGACGGACAGGGCTCCTCTATGGCTACACCTTC,CAGRTGLLYGYTF
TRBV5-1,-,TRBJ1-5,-,TGCGCCAGCAGCTTGGGGGGCGCCAATCAGCCCCAGCATTTT,CASSLGGANQPQHF
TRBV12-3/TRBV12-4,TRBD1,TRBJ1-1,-,TGTGCCAGCAGCGAGTCAGGGGGTACTGAAGCTTTCTTT,CASSESGGTEAFF
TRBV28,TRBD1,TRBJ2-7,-,TGTGCCAGCAGTTTGGCCGGGACAGACGGCGAGCAGTACTTC,CASSLAGTDGEQYF
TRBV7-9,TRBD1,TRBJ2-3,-,TGTGCCAGCAGCAGCAGGGGGAGCACAGATACGCAGTATTTT,CASSSRGSTDTQYF
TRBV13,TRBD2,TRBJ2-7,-,TGTGCCAGCTGCCAAATAGCGGGAGGGCCCTACGAGCAGTACTTC,CASCQIAGGPYEQYF
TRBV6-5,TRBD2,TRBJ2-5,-,TGTGCCAGCGCCCCAGGAGCGGGGGGGCGGGAGACCCAGTACTTC,CASAPGAGGRETQYF
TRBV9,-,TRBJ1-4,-,TGTGCCAGCAGCGTAGCGGGGGGCACTTATGAAAAACTGTTTTTT,CASSVAGGTYEKLFF
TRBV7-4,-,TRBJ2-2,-,TGTGCCAGCAGCTTAGCGCGGGCATTACCCGGGGAGCTGTTTTTT,CASSLARALPGELFF
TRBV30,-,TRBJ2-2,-,TGTGCCTGGTCTACGGGACTCTACACCGGGGAGCTGTTTTTT,CAWSTGLYTGELFF
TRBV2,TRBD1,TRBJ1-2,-,TGTGCCAGCCGCTATTCCGGGACAGGGCTCTACACCTTC,CASRYSGTGLYTF
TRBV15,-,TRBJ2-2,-,TGTGCCACCAGCTCCACACCCAACCCCCGGGCCGGGGAGCTGTTTTTT,CATSSTPNPRAGELFF
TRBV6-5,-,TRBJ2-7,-,TGTGCCAGCAGTTACACAGGGTACTACGAGCAGTACTTC,CASSYTGYYEQYF
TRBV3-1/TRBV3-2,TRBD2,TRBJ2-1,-,TGTGCCAGCAGCCAAGATAGGAGACTAGCGGGAGGGCCCGAACCCGACAATGAGCAGTTCTTC,CASSQDRRLAGGPEPDNEQFF
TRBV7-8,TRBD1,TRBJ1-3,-,TGTGCCAGCAGCCCGACAGGGGCTGGAAACACCATATATTTT,CASSPTGAGNTIYF
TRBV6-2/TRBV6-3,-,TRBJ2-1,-,TGTGCCAGCAGCGGGCACCGCAATGAGCAGTTCTTC,CASSGHRNEQFF